The 24 T cell receptor beta chains listed next were all sequenced from one sample in a study of beta chain features in type 1 diabetes. The whole isolated RNA underwent reverse transcription, so sequencing captured expressed TCRB transcripts. Profiled with immunoSEQ multiplex PCR; TCRdb holds only in-frame clones, not every one. The sample includes under 300,000 clones, under 8.5% of them seen just once. The specimen sequenced was central memory CD4+ T cells from blood. The origin of the receptors is a woman aged 18-29 years in good health.

For this clone: A read error is possible here, since a much larger clone lies one base away. This sample includes further DNA sequences coding for the same CDR3. The chain combines TRBV7-2 with TRBJ1-2, with 9 bases matching TRBD1. Losses at the gene ends were 1 base for V and 8 bases for J; bases not matched to a gene: 14. The germline V gene encodes CDR1 SGHTA and CDR2 FQGNSA. This CDR3 has 17 amino acids. CDR3: CASSLGLGLDRGYGYTF. In nucleotides, the CDR3 is TGTGCCAGCAGCTTAGGGTTAGGGCTCGACAGGGGGTACGGCTACACCTTC. The full variable domain, completed using reference TRBV7-2 and TRBJ1-2, is GAGVSQSPSNKVTEKGKDVELRCDPISGHTALYWYRQSLGQGLEFLIYFQGNSAPDKSGLPSDRFSAERTGGSVSTLTIQRTQQEDSAVYLCASSLGLGLDRGYGYTFGSGTRLTVV.

This clone was found a few times. V gene TRBV30 combines with J gene TRBJ2-7; the D is unclear. Between the trimmed V and J ends, which lost 3 bases and 3 bases, there was a span of 15 bases. The germline V gene has CDR1 GTSNPN and CDR2 SVGIG (reference sequence). The CDR3 is made up of 14 amino acids. The CDR3 DNA reads TGTGCCTGGAGAGGCAGAAACAACTACTACGAGCAGTACTTC. Its protein is CAWRGRNNYYEQYF.

This clone was observed a handful of times. In DNA, the CDR3 is TGTGCCAGCAGCGAACAAAACATTCAGTACTTC. It codes for CASSEQNIQYF. The chain recombines TRBV7-8 with TRBJ2-4; D ambiguous. Germline V CDR1 and CDR2: SGHVS, FQNEAQ. V dropped 5 bases and J dropped 5 bases, with 4 bases sitting between them. CDR3 size: 11 residues.

The V gene is TRBV7-2, the J gene TRBJ1-1, with D possibly matching TRBD1 (5 bases). V was shortened by 3 bases and J by 9 bases, with 14 bases between the two germline ends. Germline loops: CDR1 SGHTA, CDR2 FQGNSA. This CDR3 contains 13 residues. This chain's CDR3 is CASSFAGPSQAFF. CDR3 DNA: TGTGCCAGCAGCTTTGCGGGGCCATCTCAAGCTTTCTTT.

The chain recombines TRBV7-8 with TRBJ2-7; 12 bases match TRBD1. Trimming at V came to 0 bases and at J to 3 bases, leaving 6 bases not matched to a gene. The length of the CDR3 is 17 residues. Germline CDR1 SGHVS, CDR2 FQNEAQ. DNA for the CDR3: TGTGCCAGCAGCTTAGCCGGAGGGACAGGGGGCGTCTACGAGCAGTACTTC. This encodes CASSLAGGTGGVYEQYF.

This clone was seen a handful of times. The rearrangement links TRBV9 to TRBJ2-1, with D maybe TRBD2 (6 bases). Germline V lookup: CDR1 SGDLS, CDR2 YYNGEE. The V gene lost 3 bases and the J gene lost 1 base, with 11 bases spanning the gap. The length of the CDR3 is 15 residues. In DNA, the CDR3 is TGTGCCAGCAGCGGACCGGGACTGTCCTACAATGAGCAGTTCTTC. As protein: CASSGPGLSYNEQFF.

The gene calls are TRBV7-6 and TRBJ2-1; 13 bases match TRBD2. The CDR3 contains 16 residues. J was trimmed by 6 bases and V by 0 bases; bases with no gene match: 2. Germline loops: CDR1 SGHVS, CDR2 FNYEAQ. CDR3 protein: CASSLAGLAGVNEQFF. The CDR3 DNA sequence: TGTGCCAGCAGCTTAGCCGGACTAGCGGGAGTCAATGAGCAGTTCTTC.

This rearrangement joins TRBV18 to TRBJ1-2; 7 nucleotides line up with TRBD1. After removal of 6 bases from V and 7 bases from J, the junction contained 8 bases not matched to a gene. CDR1 and CDR2 (germline): KGHSH, LQKENI. The CDR3 has 13 amino acids. The CDR3 here is CASSPRDSGGYTF. CDR3 DNA sequence: TGTGCCAGCTCGCCCCGGGACAGCGGTGGCTACACCTTC.

V usage is TRBV5-1 and J usage is TRBJ1-5; D gene unclear. The V and J ends lost 0 bases and 5 bases respectively, with 12 bases between them. The CDR3 loop spans 15 amino acids. The germline CDR1 and CDR2 sequences are SGHRS and YFSETQ. This CDR3 is CASSLVDGIHQPQHF. Written as DNA, the CDR3 is TGCGCCAGCAGCTTGGTTGATGGGATACATCAGCCCCAGCATTTT.

This clone was found a few times. The CDR3 nucleotides are TGTGCCAGCAGCTTAGGACGCGTCGGCCTGAGCGCGTACAATCAGCCCCAGCATTTT. Residues: CASSLGRVGLSAYNQPQHF. J is TRBJ1-5 and V is TRBV7-9; D gene unclear. The CDR3 contains 19 residues. Trimming pared 1 base from V and 3 bases from J, leaving 22 bases between. In germline, CDR1 is SEHNR, CDR2 FQNEAQ (reference sequence).

This clone was found a few times. This chain connects TRBV27 to TRBJ2-6; 10 bases match TRBD2. CDR1 MNHEY and CDR2 SMNVEV come from the germline V gene (reference sequence). The V segment lost 5 bases and the J segment 0 bases; nucleotides outside the gene matches: 16. This CDR3 comprises 21 residues. The CDR3 spells CASSPRLAGLPFRSGANVLTF. The CDR3 region has the DNA TGTGCCAGCAGTCCAAGACTAGCGGGCTTACCATTTCGCTCTGGGGCCAACGTCCTGACTTTC.

Ten or more counts support this clone. The chain links TRBV10-3 to TRBJ2-3; no definite D call. Germline CDR1 and CDR2: ENHRY and SYGVKD. The CDR3 has 13 amino acids. V gave up 3 bases and J gave up 3 bases, with 7 bases separating them. CDR3 region: CAISEVGTDTQYF. CDR3 nucleotides: TGTGCCATCAGTGAAGTAGGGACAGATACGCAGTATTTT.

The chain has TRBV18 and TRBJ1-1; possibly TRBD1 for D (5 bases). CDR1 is KGHSH, CDR2 LQKENI, per germline. Trimming cost V 2 bases and J 11 bases, with 12 bases left between them. The length of the CDR3 is 12 residues. The CDR3 loop reads CASSPRAGTAFF. The CDR3 bases are TGTGCCAGCTCACCAAGAGCAGGGACGGCTTTCTTT.

The chain couples TRBV6-6 to TRBJ1-5; unclear D gene. This CDR3 spans 14 amino acids. Deletions cut 6 bases from V and 3 bases from J, with 12 bases between. Germline-derived CDR1 and CDR2 are MNHNY and SVGAGI (reference sequence). The CDR3 DNA reads TGTGCCAGCAGCTTAGTAGATACCAATCAGCCCCAGCATTTT. It yields the protein CASSLVDTNQPQHF.

This clone was seen a few times. The chain links TRBV18 to TRBJ1-4, with D perhaps TRBD1 (5 bases). The CDR3 has 17 amino acids. V lost 3 bases and J lost 0, with 14 bases in between. Germline lookup yields CDR1 KGHSH and CDR2 LQKENI. In DNA, the CDR3 is TGTGCCAGCTCACCCTCTTCAGGGATTGCAACTAATGAAAAACTGTTTTTT. Translation: CASSPSSGIATNEKLFF.

The rearrangement joins TRBV7-9 to TRBJ2-2; a possible D gene is TRBD1 (5 bases). Trimming took 0 bases from V and 7 from J, leaving 6 bases between them. The CDR3 sequence is 13 residues long. Germline CDR1 and CDR2: SEHNR and FQNEAQ (reference sequence). The CDR3, as DNA: TGTGCCAGCAGCTTAGCAGGGGACGGGGAGCTGTTTTTT. Translated, it gives CASSLAGDGELFF.

This clone has only a few counts. The J gene is TRBJ2-1, the V gene TRBV18, with 10 bases aligning to TRBD1. The V gene end was trimmed by 6 bases and the J gene end by 5 bases; junction bases not matched to a gene: 10. Germline CDR1 and CDR2: KGHSH and LQKENI. CDR3 size: 16 residues. CDR3 region: CASSPVVGTGDNEQFF. The CDR3 bases are TGTGCCAGCTCCCCCGTAGTGGGGACAGGGGACAATGAGCAGTTCTTC.

This clone was observed a few times. The CDR3 reads CASSPSGVFLTGNTEAFF. The DNA for the CDR3 is TGTGCCAGCTCACCTTCCGGAGTTTTTCTGACAGGGAATACTGAAGCTTTCTTT. The chain combines TRBV18 with TRBJ1-1; TRBD1 matches 7 bases. Germline lookup yields CDR1 KGHSH and CDR2 LQKENI. Losses at the gene ends were 3 bases for V and 5 bases for J; bases not matched to a gene: 18. CDR3 length: 18 residues.

As regards this clone: Only one base separates this from a far larger clonotype, so it likely reflects a read error. The chain is built from TRBV7-6 and TRBJ2-6, with D hard to call. The CDR3 consists of 13 residues. Germline lookup yields CDR1 SGHVS and CDR2 FNYEAQ. Trimming took off 3 bases at V and 0 bases at J, with 0 bases between the two ends. CDR3 protein: CASSFSGANVLTF. The DNA for the CDR3 is TGTGCCAGCAGCTTCTCTGGGGCCAACGTCCTGACTTTC.

This clone was detected only a few times. The chain joins TRBV5-1 to TRBJ1-5; D is perhaps TRBD1 (5 bases). The CDR3 is 14 residues long. Germline CDR1 reads SGHRS; CDR2 reads YFSETQ. Trimming took 4 bases from V and 3 from J, leaving 11 bases between them. The CDR3: CASSLDSNNQPQHF. The CDR3 DNA sequence: TGCGCCAGCAGCCTCGACAGCAACAATCAGCCCCAGCATTTT.

This clone was counted only a few times. V usage is TRBV4-1 and J usage is TRBJ1-2; TRBD1 is a possible D gene (6 bases). The length of the CDR3 is 15 residues. V was clipped by 1 base and J by 4 bases, with 13 bases between them. Looked up from germline, CDR1 is MGHRA and CDR2 is YSYEKL. CDR3: CASSQVVQGIYGYTF. The CDR3 region has the DNA TGCGCCAGCAGCCAAGTAGTTCAGGGGATCTATGGCTACACCTTC.

This clone was seen ten or more times. The rearrangement links TRBV7-9 to TRBJ1-4, with no clear D. Trimming pared 4 bases from V and 4 bases from J, leaving 16 bases between. In germline, CDR1 is SEHNR, CDR2 FQNEAQ (reference sequence). The CDR3 length is 16 residues. Written as DNA, the CDR3 is TGTGCCAGCAGCTCAAGCCGGGAGTCCTATAATGAAAAACTGTTTTTT. This codes for CASSSSRESYNEKLFF. The complete variable domain, with remaining parts taken from reference TRBV7-9 and TRBJ1-4, reads DTGVSQNPRHKITKRGQNVTFRCDPISEHNRLYWYRQTLGQGPEFLTYFQNEAQLEKSRLLSDRFSAERPKGSFSTLEIQRTEQGDSAMYLCASSSSRESYNEKLFFGSGTQLSVL.

This clone showed up just a few times. The chain recombines TRBV5-1 with TRBJ2-2; D call uncertain. The V end lost 1 base, the J end lost 1 base, and 5 bases lay between the germline ends. CDR3 size: 14 residues. Germline lookup yields CDR1 SGHRS and CDR2 YFSETQ. The CDR3 region has the DNA TGCGCCAGCAGCTTGCAGCAGAACACCGGGGAGCTGTTTTTT. Its translation is CASSLQQNTGELFF.

The genes are TRBV4-2 and TRBJ2-4, with 10 bases lining up with TRBD2. Germline V CDR1 and CDR2: LGHNA, YNFKEQ. The CDR3 is made up of 18 amino acids. Trimming cost V 0 bases and J 0 bases; bases outside gene matches: 5. The CDR3: CASSQDYLAGVAKNIQYF. The CDR3 DNA sequence: TGTGCCAGCAGCCAAGATTATCTAGCGGGAGTAGCCAAAAACATTCAGTACTTC.